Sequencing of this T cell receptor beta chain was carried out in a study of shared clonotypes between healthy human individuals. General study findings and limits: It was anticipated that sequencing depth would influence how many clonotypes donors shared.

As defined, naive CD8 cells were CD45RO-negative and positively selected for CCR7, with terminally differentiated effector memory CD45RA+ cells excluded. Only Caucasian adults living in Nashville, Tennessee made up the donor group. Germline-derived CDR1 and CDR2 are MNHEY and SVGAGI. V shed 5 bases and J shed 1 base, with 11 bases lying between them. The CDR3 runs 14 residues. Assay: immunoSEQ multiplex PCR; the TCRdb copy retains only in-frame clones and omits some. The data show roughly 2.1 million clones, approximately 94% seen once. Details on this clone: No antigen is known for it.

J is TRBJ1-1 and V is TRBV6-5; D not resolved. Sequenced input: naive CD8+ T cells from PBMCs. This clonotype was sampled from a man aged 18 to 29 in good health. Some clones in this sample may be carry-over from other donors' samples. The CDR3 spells CASSREGSNTEAFF. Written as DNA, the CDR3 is TGTGCCAGCAGTCGCGAGGGATCGAACACTGAAGCTTTCTTT.